This T cell receptor (beta chain) originates from a study of blood T cell repertoires in COVID-19. Study-level background: Donors in the United States, Italy and Spain gave samples during acute or convalescent COVID-19.

The CDR3 has 14 residues. The germline gives CDR1 LGHDT, CDR2 YNNKEL (reference sequence). V lost 1 base and J lost 0, with 7 bases in between. In the authors' workflow: Amplified reference gene primers provided the basis for estimating nucleated cell counts. The repertoire was sequenced with immunoSEQ multiplex PCR; TCRdb's copy has only in-frame clones and lacks some. That table furnishes V, J and clone size, whereas the DNA furnished D and trimming. The sample has more than 90,000 clones; less than 90% are singletons. The source material was peripheral blood. The TCR sequence derives from a man between 70 and 80 years old who had recovered from COVID-19. This chain links TRBV3-1 (or the pseudogene TRBV3-2) with TRBJ2-7; no clear D gene. In DNA form, the CDR3 reads TGTGCCAGCAGCCAAGGAGGCCTCTCCTACGAGCAGTACTTC. This sequence encodes CASSQGGLSYEQYF.